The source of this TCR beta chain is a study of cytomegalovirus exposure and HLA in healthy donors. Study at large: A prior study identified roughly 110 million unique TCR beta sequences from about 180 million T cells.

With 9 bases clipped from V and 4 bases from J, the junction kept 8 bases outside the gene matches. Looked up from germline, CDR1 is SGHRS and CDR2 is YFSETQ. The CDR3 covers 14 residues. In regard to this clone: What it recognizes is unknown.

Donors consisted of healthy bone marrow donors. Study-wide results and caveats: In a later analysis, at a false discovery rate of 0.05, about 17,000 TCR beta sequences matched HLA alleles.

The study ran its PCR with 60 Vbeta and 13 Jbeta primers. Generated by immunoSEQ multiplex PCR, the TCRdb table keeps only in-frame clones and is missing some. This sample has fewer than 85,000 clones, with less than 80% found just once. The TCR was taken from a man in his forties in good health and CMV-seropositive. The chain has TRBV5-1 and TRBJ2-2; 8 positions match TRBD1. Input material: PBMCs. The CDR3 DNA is TGCGCCACCGGACAGGGAGGATCCACCGGGGAGCTGTTTTTT. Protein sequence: CATGQGGSTGELFF.